Presented here are 13 T cell receptor beta chains from one specimen sequenced in a study of T cells in women clearing cervical HPV infection. Only in-frame clones appear in the TCRdb table, and some are missing; sequencing was by immunoSEQ multiplex PCR. This sample's table has some 24,000 clones. The specimen sequenced was blood buffy coat. These receptors originate from a woman aged 18-70 years with a cervical HPV16 infection that either progressed to CIN3+ or cleared (not recorded which).

Here the CDR3 reads CASSEAAGQGLEYTF. CDR3 bases read: TGTGCCAGCAGTGAAGCCGCTGGACAGGGGTTGGAG. The rearrangement links TRBV2 to TRBJ1-2; 9 bases align to TRBD1. The read ends 3 residues before the CDR3 terminus; that terminus is restored from the germline J gene. Germline CDR1 reads SNHLY; CDR2 reads FYNNEI. CDR3 length: 15 amino acids.

With respect to this clone: The read halts 3 residues ahead of the CDR3 end, with the missing end drawn from the germline J gene. The chain combines TRBV20-1 with TRBJ2-1; D call uncertain. Looked up from germline, CDR1 is DFQATT and CDR2 is SNEGSKA (reference sequence). The V end was cut by 3 bases, the J end by 4 bases, with 7 bases between. The CDR3 runs 12 residues. CDR3 DNA (partial): TGCAGTGCTAGTTCTGTGTACAATGAG. Translated: CSASSVYNE. The whole CDR3 protein reads CSASSVYNEQFF.

Concerning this clone itself: The CDR3 end is not reached by the read, which stops 3 residues before it; the germline J gene fills it in. The V gene is TRBV7-9, the J gene TRBJ2-2; 7 nucleotides align to TRBD1. V dropped 5 bases and J dropped 0; count of bases not matched to a gene: 3. The CDR3 consists of 15 residues. The V gene's germline CDR1 is SEHNR and CDR2 FQNEAQ (reference sequence). The CDR3 region is CASSRQGSNTGELFF. Partial CDR3 DNA: TGTGCCAGCAGCCGACAGGGATCGAACACCGGGGAG.

To note about this clone: The CDR3 extends 3 residues past the end of the read, so its final part is completed from the germline J gene. This chain joins TRBV29-1 and TRBJ2-2; the D gene is possibly TRBD1 (6 bases). Germline V gene lookup returns CDR1 SQVTM and CDR2 ANQGSEA. This CDR3 region has 15 residues. The CDR3 DNA, read in part, is TGCAGCGTTGAGTCCGCACAGGGATTAGGTGAAAAG. Protein product: CSVESAQGLGEK. The CDR3 in full is CSVESAQGLGEKLFF.

Worth noting for this clone: Sequencing ends 3 residues short of the CDR3 end; the germline J gene provides the rest. This chain links TRBV7-9 with TRBJ2-7, with D maybe TRBD1 (6 bases). CDR1 and CDR2 (germline): SEHNR, FQNEAQ (reference sequence). Trimming removed 8 bases from V and 5 bases from J, with 13 bases in between. The length of the CDR3 is 12 residues. The sequenced CDR3 bases are TGTGCCAGCGCCGGCAGGGGTAACGAG. Translated: CASAGRGNE. The CDR3 in full is CASAGRGNEQYF.

This chain's CDR3 is CSAIKVVGQGALNEQYF. The sequenced CDR3 bases are TGCAGTGCTATCAAAGTCGTTGGACAGGGGGCTCTAAACGAG. The V and J genes are TRBV20-1 and TRBJ2-7; 11 positions agree with TRBD1. The DNA ends 3 residues before the CDR3 does, and the rest of the CDR3 is filled in from the germline J gene. This CDR3 spans 17 amino acids. J was trimmed by 5 bases and V by 4 bases; bases with no gene match: 16. Germline loops: CDR1 DFQATT, CDR2 SNEGSKA (reference sequence).

In the case of this clone: The read finishes 3 residues shy of the CDR3 end, and the germline J gene is used to complete it. This chain joins TRBV7-3 and TRBJ1-1; the D is unclear. Germline values: CDR1 SGHTA, CDR2 FQGTGA. The CDR3 loop spans 15 amino acids. CDR3 DNA, as far as it was read: TGTGCCAGCAGCTTTTTGAGGCGGGTAGACTACGAG. It codes for CASSFLRRVDYE. The whole CDR3 region reads CASSFLRRVDYEAFF.

Regarding this clone: The DNA ends 3 residues before the CDR3 does, and the rest of the CDR3 is filled in from the germline J gene. The V gene is TRBV5-4, the J gene TRBJ2-3, with TRBD1 identical over 8 bases. The CDR3 covers 15 residues. Germline V gives CDR1 SGHNT, CDR2 YYREEE (reference sequence). CDR3 in amino acids: CASSYGTGSNQPQYF. The CDR3 bases that were read are TGTGCCAGCAGCTACGGGACAGGTAGCAATCAGCCG.

Points on this clone: From the germline J gene comes the end of the CDR3, since the read stops 3 residues before it. This sequence joins TRBV5-6 and TRBJ2-1; D gene unclear. Between the trimmed V and J ends, which lost 4 bases and 3 bases, there was a span of 5 bases. Germline CDR1 and CDR2: SGHDT and YYEEEE. This CDR3 is built from 12 residues. The part of the CDR3 DNA that was read is TGTGCCAGCAGCACCTACTACAATGAG. Translated: CASSTYYNE. The complete CDR3 sequence is CASSTYYNEQFF. The full variable domain, its missing parts supplied by reference TRBV5-6 and TRBJ2-1, is DAGVTQSPTHLIKTRGQQVTLRCSPKSGHDTVSWYQQALGQGPQFIFQYYEEEERQRGNFPDRFSGHQFPNYSSELNVNALLLGDSALYLCASSTYYNEQFFGPGTRLTVL.

For this clone: Read coverage stops 3 residues before the CDR3 terminus; the germline J gene supplies the remainder. This chain uses TRBV11-2 with TRBJ2-7; possible D gene TRBD1, 6 bases. The germline V and J ends were trimmed by 6 bases and 0 bases, with 12 bases remaining between them. Germline V lookup: CDR1 SGHAT, CDR2 FQNNGV. The CDR3 has 14 residues. CDR3 loop: CASSKQGSSYEQYF. The sequenced CDR3 bases are TGTGCCAGCAGTAAACAGGGTAGCTCCTACGAG.

For this clone: The read finishes 3 residues shy of the CDR3 end, and the germline J gene is used to complete it. This chain uses TRBV5-8 with TRBJ2-7; tentative D call: TRBD2 (6 bases). CDR3 length: 15 amino acids. Germline-derived CDR1 and CDR2 are SGHTS and YDEGEE. The V and J ends lost 2 bases and 5 bases respectively, with 17 bases between them. Incomplete CDR3 DNA: TGTGCCAGCAGCTTAGAAGTTCCCCAGCGGGACGAG. It encodes CASSLEVPQRDE. The whole CDR3 reads CASSLEVPQRDEQYF.

As regards this clone: The CDR3 goes on 3 residues after the read ends, and that part is filled in from the germline J gene. This sequence joins TRBV5-1 and TRBJ2-2; 7 bases line up with TRBD2. V gave up 4 bases and J gave up 0 bases; unmatched junction bases: 12. The CDR3 is 18 amino acids. CDR1 is SGHRS and CDR2 is YFSETQ in the germline V gene. The sequenced part of the CDR3 DNA is TGCGCCAGCAGCCCACCCCCGGGGACTACGTCGAACACCGGGGAG. This gives the protein CASSPPPGTTSNTGE. The CDR3 in its entirety is CASSPPPGTTSNTGELFF.

The CDR3 is CASSLNTGELFF. Partial CDR3 DNA: TGTGCCAGCAGCCTTAACACCGGGGAG. This sequence joins TRBV12-3 or TRBV12-4 and TRBJ2-2; unclear D gene. From the germline J gene comes the end of the CDR3, since the read stops 3 residues before it. With 6 bases removed from V and 2 bases from J, the gap between germline ends came to 4 bases. The CDR3 totals 12 residues.